The rows below give T cell receptor beta chains drawn from one sample of a study of T cell changes during pregnancy in multiple sclerosis. Sequencing was performed with immunoSEQ multiplex PCR; in TCRdb, only in-frame clones are kept and a portion is missing. Here the sample spans roughly 60,000 clones, approximately 96% being singletons. The sequencing here drew on CD8+ T cells from peripheral blood mononuclear cells, taken after pregnancy. These receptors all come from a female donor with multiple sclerosis, enrolled in a pregnancy study. CDR3s include the opening cysteine and the closing phenylalanine or tryptophan. The D gene is left open where the match is weak. For some rows the clone size is stated as once, few or many, or as a class when expanded; others skip it.

clone_size	d_call	j_call	v_call	cdr3_nt	cdr3_aa
.	TRBD2	TRBJ2-2	TRBV9	TGTGCCAGCAGCAGCGGGACCTACACCGGGGAGCTGTTTTTT	CASSSGTYTGELFF
.	TRBD2	TRBJ2-2	TRBV28	TGTGCCAGCATGGGACTATCGGACGGGGGAACCGGGGAGCTGTTTTTT	CASMGLSDGGTGELFF
once	TRBD1	TRBJ1-1	TRBV15	TGTGCCACCAGCGAGCGGACAGGGTTTAGAGAAACTGAAGCTTTCTTT	CATSERTGFRETEAFF
.	.	TRBJ2-7	TRBV7-9	TGTGCCAGCAGCCATCCTCAGGTCAGGGCGGAAAACGAGCAGTACTTC	CASSHPQVRAENEQYF
.	.	TRBJ1-4	TRBV15	TGTGCCACCAGCCCGAGGAGGACAACTAATGAAAAACTGTTTTTT	CATSPRRTTNEKLFF
.	TRBD2	TRBJ2-3	TRBV7-3	TGTGCCAGCAGCTTAGGGACTAGCGTAACCCCCGGCCTTGGGGATACGCAGTATTTT	CASSLGTSVTPGLGDTQYF
once	TRBD2	TRBJ2-1	TRBV5-8	TGTGCCAGCAGCTGGGGGGGACTGAGACTCTACAATGAGCAGTTCTTC	CASSWGGLRLYNEQFF
.	TRBD2	TRBJ2-2	TRBV11-3	TGTGCCAGCAGCTTAGAAACTAGCGGGAGTCGTGCCGGGGAGCTGTTTTTT	CASSLETSGSRAGELFF
.	.	TRBJ2-1	TRBV6-5	TGTGCCAGCAGTCCCGACACGAGCTCCTACAATGAGCAGTTCTTC	CASSPDTSSYNEQFF
.	.	TRBJ2-3	TRBV4-3	TGCGCCAGCAGCCAGACCGGGACTTCCTTCATCGATACGCAGTATTTT	CASSQTGTSFIDTQYF
.	.	TRBJ2-1	TRBV7-3	TGTGCCAGCGGTCGGACAGATAATTCCCAATACAATGAGCAGTTCTTC	CASGRTDNSQYNEQFF
.	.	TRBJ2-2	TRBV5-1	TGCGCCAGCAGCTTGGACAGGCGGAAGTCCGGGGAGCTGTTTTTT	CASSLDRRKSGELFF
.	TRBD2	TRBJ2-1	TRBV10-3	TGTGCCATCAGTGAACGGGCTAGCGGGATGGATGAGCAGTTCTTC	CAISERASGMDEQFF
few	.	TRBJ1-1	TRBV6-5	TGTGCCAGCAGTTCCAGTCGAGGTGAAGCTTTCTTT	CASSSSRGEAFF
.	.	TRBJ2-7	TRBV2	TGTGCCAGCACCCCGGGAATTAACGAGCAGTACTTC	CASTPGINEQYF
.	TRBD1	TRBJ2-1	TRBV7-6	TGTGCCAGCAGCTTTCGACAGGGTTCCTACAATGAGCAGTTCTTC	CASSFRQGSYNEQFF
.	.	TRBJ2-7	TRBV12-5	TGTGCTAGTGGGCACGGGTTCGAGCAGTACTTC	CASGHGFEQYF
.	.	TRBJ1-2	TRBV2	TGTGCCAGCACCCAAGGGGGAACCTTCTATGGCTACACCTTC	CASTQGGTFYGYTF
.	.	TRBJ1-1	TRBV19	TGTGCCAGTAGTATATCGGGGCGGGGGAACACTGAAGCTTTCTTT	CASSISGRGNTEAFF
.	.	TRBJ1-6	TRBV5-1	TGCGCCAGCAGCTTTAGGGGCCCTACCTATAATTCACCCCTCCACTTT	CASSFRGPTYNSPLHF
.	.	TRBJ2-7	TRBV2	TGTGCCAGCAGTGGACAGGTCTACGAGCAGTACTTC	CASSGQVYEQYF
.	.	TRBJ2-7	TRBV5-1	TGCGCCAGCAGCTCCCGGGGTGCTAGCGACGAGCAGTACTTC	CASSSRGASDEQYF
.	TRBD1	TRBJ1-1	TRBV27	TGTGCCAGCCAATTAGACAGGGCCACTGAAGCTTTCTTT	CASQLDRATEAFF
.	TRBD1	TRBJ1-5	TRBV7-8	TGTGCCAGCAGCCCGACAGGGTCTAATCAGCCCCAGCATTTT	CASSPTGSNQPQHF
.	.	TRBJ2-1	TRBV6-6	TGTGCCAGCAGTTACTCGAGTGATGAGCAGTTCTTC	CASSYSSDEQFF
.	.	TRBJ2-7	TRBV6-6	TGTGCCAGCAGCCCCAGGGCCCTATACGAGCAGTACTTC	CASSPRALYEQYF
.	TRBD2	TRBJ2-1	TRBV5-4	TGTGCCAGCAGCCTGGGACTAGCGACCAATGAGCAGTTCTTC	CASSLGLATNEQFF
.	TRBD2	TRBJ2-3	TRBV5-1	TGCGCCAGCAGCTTGGCGGCTAGCGGGCGCACAGATACGCAGTATTTT	CASSLAASGRTDTQYF
.	.	TRBJ1-5	TRBV7-9	TGTGCCAGCAGCTTAGTAGGTCCAGGGGTTCAGCCCCAGCATTTT	CASSLVGPGVQPQHF
.	TRBD1	TRBJ1-1	TRBV27	TGTGCCAGCAGTTTCGGCAGGGGGCTGAGTGAAGCTTTCTTT	CASSFGRGLSEAFF
.	TRBD2	TRBJ2-1	TRBV5-4	TGTGCCAGCAGCTGGGCCCTTGGGAGCGGGAGACCGGGTGAGCAGTTCTTC	CASSWALGSGRPGEQFF
.	TRBD1	TRBJ2-1	TRBV6-6	TGTGCCAGCAGTGTGGGACAGGGGACCTACAATGAGCAGTTCTTC	CASSVGQGTYNEQFF
.	TRBD1	TRBJ1-5	TRBV28	TGTGCCAGCAGTTTACACACAGGGGTCAATCAGCCCCAGCATTTT	CASSLHTGVNQPQHF
.	TRBD2	TRBJ2-3	TRBV29-1	TGCAGCGTTGTGGGACTAGCGGGCACAGATACGCAGTATTTT	CSVVGLAGTDTQYF
.	.	TRBJ2-1	TRBV1	TGCACCAGCAGCCGCCCGGGACTAGCGGGATTGAATGAGCAGTTCTTC	CTSSRPGLAGLNEQFF
once	.	TRBJ2-2	TRBV27	TGTGCCAGCAGTTTAGGGCTAGCGCAAACCGGGGAGCTGTTTTTT	CASSLGLAQTGELFF
once	.	TRBJ2-1	TRBV21-1	TGTGCCAGCAGCAATAGTAATAGCGGGAGGTCCTACAATGAGCAGTTCTTC	CASSNSNSGRSYNEQFF
.	.	TRBJ2-1	TRBV11-1	TGTGCCAGCAGCTCATCCTGGGGGGCGGGAGACGACGAGCAGTTCTTC	CASSSSWGAGDDEQFF
.	.	TRBJ2-1	TRBV13	TGTGCCAGCAGCTTAGGCCCAAATGAGCAGTTCTTC	CASSLGPNEQFF
.	TRBD2	TRBJ2-1	TRBV5-1	TGCGCCAGCAGCCCAGCCGGACTAGCGGGGGACAATGAGCAGTTCTTC	CASSPAGLAGDNEQFF
once	.	TRBJ2-7	TRBV5-5	TGTGCCAGCAGCTTTAGGTTTGGGCAGGGGACCTACGAGCAGTACTTC	CASSFRFGQGTYEQYF
once	.	TRBJ2-1	TRBV5-1	TGCGCCAGCACCTTGGGCGCGGCGGGCTACAATGAGCAGTTCTTC	CASTLGAAGYNEQFF
.	TRBD1	TRBJ2-7	TRBV6-5	TGTGCCAGCAGTTTGGGACAGGGTCTCATCGACGAGCAGTACTTC	CASSLGQGLIDEQYF
.	TRBD2	TRBJ2-1	TRBV19	TGTGCCAGTAACTCGGGAGGCTACAATGAGCAGTTCTTC	CASNSGGYNEQFF
.	.	TRBJ2-7	TRBV5-1	TGCGCCAGCAGCTTGCGCTACGAGCAGTACTTC	CASSLRYEQYF
.	TRBD2	TRBJ2-7	TRBV27	TGTGCCAGCAGTTTAGACACTAGCGGGAGGGTCAGCGAGCAGTACTTC	CASSLDTSGRVSEQYF
.	TRBD1	TRBJ1-1	TRBV9	TGTGCCAGCAGCGTAGATTTAACAGGGGGTACGGAAGCTTTCTTT	CASSVDLTGGTEAFF
.	.	TRBJ2-3	TRBV5-1	TGCGCCAGCAGCCCGGACTCGTTATACACAGATACGCAGTATTTT	CASSPDSLYTDTQYF
.	TRBD2	TRBJ2-1	TRBV28	TGTGCCAGCAGCCCTCTTGCGGGAGCGTTCAATGAGCAGTTCTTC	CASSPLAGAFNEQFF
.	.	TRBJ2-3	TRBV28	TGTGCCAGCAGTTTAATTGGCCAATACACAGATACGCAGTATTTT	CASSLIGQYTDTQYF
.	.	TRBJ1-1	TRBV10-3	TGTGCCATCAGTGAGACAAAAGAAGCTTTCTTT	CAISETKEAFF
few	.	TRBJ2-3	TRBV19	TGTGCCAGTAGTATAAATGGAGGGGTTCGCCCTTCAGATACGCAGTATTTT	CASSINGGVRPSDTQYF
.	TRBD2	TRBJ2-2	TRBV15	TGTGCCACCAGCAGAGATTTGGGACTAGCGGTCACCGGGGAGCTGTTTTTT	CATSRDLGLAVTGELFF